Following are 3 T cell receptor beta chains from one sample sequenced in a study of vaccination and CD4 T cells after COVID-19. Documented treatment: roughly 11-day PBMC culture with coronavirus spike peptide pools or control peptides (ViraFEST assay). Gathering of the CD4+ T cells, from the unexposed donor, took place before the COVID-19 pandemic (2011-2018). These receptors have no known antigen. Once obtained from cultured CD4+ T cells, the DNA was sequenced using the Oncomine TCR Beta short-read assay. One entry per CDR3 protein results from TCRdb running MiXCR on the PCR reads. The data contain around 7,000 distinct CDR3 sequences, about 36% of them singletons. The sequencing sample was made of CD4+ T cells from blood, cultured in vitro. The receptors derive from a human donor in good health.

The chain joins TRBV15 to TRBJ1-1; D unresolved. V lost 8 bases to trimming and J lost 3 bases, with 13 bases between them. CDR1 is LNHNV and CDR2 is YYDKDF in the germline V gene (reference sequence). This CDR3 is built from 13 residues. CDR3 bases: TGTGCCACCGGAGAGGCTTGGGACACTGAAGCTTTCTTT. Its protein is CATGEAWDTEAFF.

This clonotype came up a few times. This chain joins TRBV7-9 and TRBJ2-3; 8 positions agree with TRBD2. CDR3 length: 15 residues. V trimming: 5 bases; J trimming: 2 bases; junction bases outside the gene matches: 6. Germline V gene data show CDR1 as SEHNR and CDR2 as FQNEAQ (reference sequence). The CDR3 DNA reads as TGTGCCAGCAGCATACAGCGGGGGCTCACAGATACGCAGTATTTT. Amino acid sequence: CASSIQRGLTDTQYF.

The CDR3 DNA follows: TGCAGTGCTATACAGGGTTTGTTAGGCTACACCTTC. It specifies CSAIQGLLGYTF. The rearrangement links TRBV20-1 to TRBJ1-2; possibly TRBD1 for D (6 bases). The germline gives CDR1 DFQATT, CDR2 SNEGSKA (reference sequence). The CDR3 is 12 amino acids. Trimming took off 4 bases at V and 8 bases at J, with 14 bases between the two ends.